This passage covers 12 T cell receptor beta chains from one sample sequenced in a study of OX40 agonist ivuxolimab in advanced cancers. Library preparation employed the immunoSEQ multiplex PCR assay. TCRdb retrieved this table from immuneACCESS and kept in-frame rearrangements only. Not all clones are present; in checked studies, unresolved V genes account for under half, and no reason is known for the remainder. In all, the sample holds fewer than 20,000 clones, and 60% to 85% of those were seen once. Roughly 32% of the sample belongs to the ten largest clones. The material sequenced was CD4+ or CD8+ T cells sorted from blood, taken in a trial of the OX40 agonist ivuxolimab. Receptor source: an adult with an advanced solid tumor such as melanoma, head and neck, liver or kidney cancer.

CDR3 sequence: CASSSGTGANYGYTF. Written as DNA, the CDR3 is TGCGCCAGCAGCTCCGGGACAGGGGCTAACTATGGCTACACCTTC. The V and J genes are TRBV4-3 and TRBJ1-2, with 10 bases identical to TRBD1. The V and J ends lost 5 bases and 0 bases, in that order; junction bases with no gene match: 3. Germline assignment: CDR1 LGHNA and CDR2 YSLEER. This CDR3 has 15 residues.

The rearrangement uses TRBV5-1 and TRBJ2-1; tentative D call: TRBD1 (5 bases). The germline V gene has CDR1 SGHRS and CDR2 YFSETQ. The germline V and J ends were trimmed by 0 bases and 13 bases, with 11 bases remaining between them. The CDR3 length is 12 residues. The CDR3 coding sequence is TGCGCCAGCAGCTTGGAGAGACAGCTCCAGTTCTTC. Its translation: CASSLERQLQFF.

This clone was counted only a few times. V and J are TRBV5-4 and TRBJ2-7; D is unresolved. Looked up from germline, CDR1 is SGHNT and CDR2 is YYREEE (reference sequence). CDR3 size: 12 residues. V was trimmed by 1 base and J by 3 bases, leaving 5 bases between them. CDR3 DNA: TGTGCCAGCAGCTTGAACAGCTACGAGCAGTACTTC. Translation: CASSLNSYEQYF.

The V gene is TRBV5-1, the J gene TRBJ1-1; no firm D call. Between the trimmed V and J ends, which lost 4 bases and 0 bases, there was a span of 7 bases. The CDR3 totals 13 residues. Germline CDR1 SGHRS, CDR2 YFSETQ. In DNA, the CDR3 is TGCGCCAGCAGCCCCCGACTGAACACTGAAGCTTTCTTT. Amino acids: CASSPRLNTEAFF.

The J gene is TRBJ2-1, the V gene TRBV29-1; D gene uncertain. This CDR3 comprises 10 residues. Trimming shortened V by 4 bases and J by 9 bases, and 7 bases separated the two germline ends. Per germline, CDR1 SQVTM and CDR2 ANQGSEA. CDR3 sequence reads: CSVVFGEQFF. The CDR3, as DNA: TGCAGCGTTGTTTTCGGTGAGCAGTTCTTC.

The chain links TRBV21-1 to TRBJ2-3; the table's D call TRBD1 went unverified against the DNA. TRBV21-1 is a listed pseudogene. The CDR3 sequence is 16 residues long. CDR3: CASSPQDRVRPDTQYF. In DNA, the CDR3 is TGTGCCAGCAGCCCCCAGGACAGGGTTCGGCCAGATACGCAGTATTTT.

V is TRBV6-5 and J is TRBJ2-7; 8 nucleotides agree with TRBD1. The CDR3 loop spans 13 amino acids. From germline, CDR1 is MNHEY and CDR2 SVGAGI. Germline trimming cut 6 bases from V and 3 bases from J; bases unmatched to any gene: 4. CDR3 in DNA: TGTGCCAGCAGCCCGACAGGGGACTACGAGCAGTACTTC. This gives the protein CASSPTGDYEQYF.

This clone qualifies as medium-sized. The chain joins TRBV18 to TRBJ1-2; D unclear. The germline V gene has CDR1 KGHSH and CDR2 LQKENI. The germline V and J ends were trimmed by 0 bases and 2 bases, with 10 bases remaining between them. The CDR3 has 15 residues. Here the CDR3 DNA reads TGTGCCAGCTCACCACCGTTCGCCATCAACTATGGCTACACCTTC. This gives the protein CASSPPFAINYGYTF.

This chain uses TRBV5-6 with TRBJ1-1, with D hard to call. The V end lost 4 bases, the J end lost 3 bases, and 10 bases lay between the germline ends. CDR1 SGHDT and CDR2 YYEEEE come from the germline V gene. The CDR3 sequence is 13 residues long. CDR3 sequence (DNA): TGTGCCAGCAGCCGTTTAATGGACACTGAAGCTTTCTTT. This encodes CASSRLMDTEAFF.

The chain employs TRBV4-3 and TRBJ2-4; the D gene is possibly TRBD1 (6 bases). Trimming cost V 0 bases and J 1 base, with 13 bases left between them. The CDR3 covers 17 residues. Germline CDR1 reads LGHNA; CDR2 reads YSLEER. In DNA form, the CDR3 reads TGCGCCAGCAGCCAAGATCACAGGGCAGGGGCCAAAAACATTCAGTACTTC. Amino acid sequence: CASSQDHRAGAKNIQYF.

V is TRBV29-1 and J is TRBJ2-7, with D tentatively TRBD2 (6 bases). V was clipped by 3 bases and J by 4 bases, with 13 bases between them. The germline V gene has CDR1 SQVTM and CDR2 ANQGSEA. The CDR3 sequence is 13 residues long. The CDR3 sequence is CSVDRDSSYEQYF. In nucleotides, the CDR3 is TGCAGCGTTGATCGGGACTCCAGTTACGAGCAGTACTTC.

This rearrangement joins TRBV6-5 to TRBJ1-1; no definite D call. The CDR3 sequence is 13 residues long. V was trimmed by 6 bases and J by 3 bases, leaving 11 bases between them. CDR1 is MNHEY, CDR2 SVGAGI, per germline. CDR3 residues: CASRSSGYTEAFF. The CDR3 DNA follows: TGTGCCAGCAGGTCCTCCGGGTACACTGAAGCTTTCTTT.